The sequence of this T cell receptor beta chain was determined in a study of chemoradiotherapy in HPV16-positive cancers. Across the study: Candidate HPV-specific T-cell clones and common TCR motifs came from functional assays in a couple of HPV16-positive patients. General study results and limits: During treatment, candidate HPV-specific clones and E7-related motifs expanded in tumor. Functional assays defining HPV-specific T cells used only a couple of HPV16-positive patients.

Over chemoradiotherapy, repertoires were sampled more than once. As regards this clone: Its antigen is still unknown.

Libraries were prepared by immunoSEQ multiplex PCR; TCRdb keeps only in-frame clonotypes and omits some of them. The table shows around 68,000 clones, with more than 70% occurring only once. V lost 3 bases and J 0 bases, leaving 12 bases between the germline ends. The CDR3 has 16 amino acids. Per germline, CDR1 MNHEY and CDR2 SVGAGI. The material sequenced was blood, taken from a patient who underwent chemoradiotherapy. The clonotype was recovered from a human donor with HPV-associated anogenital cancer. The rearrangement uses TRBV6-5 and TRBJ1-3; D not certain. CDR3 nucleotide sequence: TGTGCCAGCAGTTATTCACCAGCCTACTCTGGAAACACCATATATTTT. Protein sequence: CASSYSPAYSGNTIYF.